Presented here are 21 T cell receptor beta chains from one specimen sequenced in a study of T cell responses to AZD1222 COVID-19 vaccine. TCRdb's copy holds only in-frame clones and misses some; the assay was immunoSEQ multiplex PCR. There are about 130,000 clones in the sample; nearly 90% occur only once, and about 9.5% lies in the top ten. Sequenced material: peripheral blood, taken 28 days after the second AZD1222 dose. Receptors originate from an adult who received the AZD1222 COVID-19 vaccine.

The rearrangement links TRBV7-9 to TRBJ1-5, with TRBD1 matching over 7 bases. CDR1 is SEHNR and CDR2 is FQNEAQ in the germline V gene (reference sequence). There are 17 residues in the CDR3. V lost 4 bases and J lost 6; bases outside the gene matches: 15. DNA for the CDR3: TGTGCCAGCAGCTCGGTCTACGGCCAGGGGGTAGGTCAGCCCCAGCATTTT. This sequence encodes CASSSVYGQGVGQPQHF.

This clone has only one observation. The rearrangement joins TRBV7-2 to TRBJ1-2; weak D call: TRBD1 (5 bases). Trimming took 1 base from V and 4 from J, leaving 16 bases between them. Germline lookup yields CDR1 SGHTA and CDR2 FQGNSA. This CDR3 is built from 16 residues. CDR3 nucleotides: TGTGCCAGCAGCTTAGTTGGGCAGGGCGGTAGCTATGGCTACACCTTC. Its translation: CASSLVGQGGSYGYTF.

A single count supports this clone. The V call is TRBV29-1, the J call TRBJ1-1; 8 bases match TRBD1. The V segment lost 7 bases and the J segment 7 bases; nucleotides outside the gene matches: 2. The length of the CDR3 is 10 residues. Germline CDR1 is SQVTM and CDR2 is ANQGSEA. This CDR3 reads CSGGTGEAFF. The CDR3 region has the DNA TGCAGCGGTGGGACAGGTGAAGCTTTCTTT.

The chain has TRBV11-2 and TRBJ1-5, with D hard to call. V was clipped by 1 base and J by 8 bases, with 9 bases between them. CDR3 length: 13 amino acids. Germline-derived CDR1 and CDR2 are SGHAT and FQNNGV. The CDR3 sequence: CASSLGQREPQHF. The CDR3 coding sequence is TGTGCCAGCAGCTTAGGGCAGCGTGAGCCCCAGCATTTT.

The chain has TRBV5-6 and TRBJ1-2; no clear D gene. There are 17 residues in the CDR3. Trimming left V 4 bases short and J 5 bases short, with 24 bases between. Germline V gene lookup returns CDR1 SGHDT and CDR2 YYEEEE. CDR3 sequence (DNA): TGTGCCAGCAGCCTGTCTAAAAGGTCCTGGGCCGCGTATGGCTACACCTTC. Translation: CASSLSKRSWAAYGYTF.

The V call is TRBV29-1, the J call TRBJ2-5; 10 bases line up with TRBD1. Germline CDR1 reads SQVTM; CDR2 reads ANQGSEA. V lost 4 bases and J lost 2; bases outside the gene matches: 4. This CDR3 spans 14 amino acids. The CDR3 reads CSVVDRGGQETQYF. CDR3 DNA sequence: TGCAGCGTTGTGGACAGGGGGGGACAAGAGACCCAGTACTTC.

The chain carries TRBV5-1 and TRBJ1-6; 9 bases match TRBD1. CDR3 length: 17 amino acids. V dropped 0 bases and J dropped 10; count of bases not matched to a gene: 11. Germline CDR1 and CDR2: SGHRS and YFSETQ. The CDR3 sequence: CASSLGQTGQGTSPLHF. For the CDR3, the DNA is TGCGCCAGCAGCTTGGGTCAAACGGGACAGGGTACATCACCCCTCCACTTT.

This chain connects TRBV3-1 (or the pseudogene TRBV3-2) to TRBJ2-1; 7 bases agree with TRBD2. Germline V gene data show CDR1 as LGHDT and CDR2 as YNNKEL (reference sequence). This CDR3 has 18 residues. V was clipped by 2 bases and J by 7 bases; unmatched bases: 17. The CDR3 nucleotides read TGTGCCAGCAGCCAAACCCAAGAAGGGGAGGGCCTGTTAAATGAGCAGTTCTTC. Its translation is CASSQTQEGEGLLNEQFF.

The rearrangement links TRBV25-1 to TRBJ1-3; no definite D call. This CDR3 region has 14 residues. CDR1 is MGHDK, CDR2 SYGVNS, per germline. Trimming stripped 3 bases from V and 2 bases from J, with 8 bases between. Written as DNA, the CDR3 is TGTGCCAGCAGTGATTGGAAGACTGGAAACACCATATATTTT. Protein: CASSDWKTGNTIYF.

The chain combines TRBV11-2 with TRBJ1-1; no clear D gene. Germline loops: CDR1 SGHAT, CDR2 FQNNGV. Trimming took 2 bases from V and 3 from J, leaving 16 bases between them. The CDR3 length is 16 residues. The DNA of the CDR3 is TGTGCCAGCAGCTTATTTTTGGGTACAGAGGACACTGAAGCTTTCTTT. Amino acid sequence: CASSLFLGTEDTEAFF.

The rearrangement links TRBV6-2 or TRBV6-3 to TRBJ1-2, with 8 bases matching TRBD1. The trim removed 5 bases at V and 3 bases at J, leaving 2 bases unmatched. Germline-derived CDR1 and CDR2 are MNHEY and SVGEGT. This CDR3 contains 13 residues. This CDR3 reads CASSPDRDYGYTF. The CDR3 coding sequence is TGTGCCAGCAGTCCGGACAGGGACTATGGCTACACCTTC.

V is TRBV2 and J is TRBJ2-5, with D perhaps TRBD2 (8 bases). Per germline, CDR1 SNHLY and CDR2 FYNNEI. The CDR3 is 16 amino acids. Trimming pared 0 bases from V and 6 bases from J, leaving 17 bases between. The CDR3 bases are TGTGCCAGCAGTGAAGCGACCCCCGGGAGGGGGCAGACCCAGTACTTC. Protein product: CASSEATPGRGQTQYF.

The chain couples TRBV5-5 to TRBJ2-7; TRBD1 agrees at 9 bases. This CDR3 is 13 amino acids long. The germline V gene has CDR1 SGHKS and CDR2 YYEKEE (reference sequence). V shed 3 bases, J shed 6 bases, and the junction held 4 bases outside the gene matches. The CDR3 sequence is CASSSGTGFEQYF. The CDR3 coding sequence is TGTGCCAGCAGCTCCGGGACAGGGTTCGAGCAGTACTTC.

The chain links TRBV7-8 to TRBJ1-4; TRBD1 aligns across 10 bases. The CDR3 loop spans 17 amino acids. V dropped 5 bases and J dropped 3; count of bases not matched to a gene: 9. Germline V lookup: CDR1 SGHVS, CDR2 FQNEAQ. The CDR3 reads CASSPGQGRVANEKLFF. The CDR3, as DNA: TGTGCCAGCAGCCCGGGACAGGGGAGGGTTGCTAATGAAAAACTGTTTTTT.

V gene TRBV28 combines with J gene TRBJ1-1, with D possibly matching TRBD1 (5 bases). V was shortened by 8 bases and J by 3 bases, with 13 bases between the two germline ends. The CDR3 consists of 13 residues. Germline V lookup: CDR1 MDHEN, CDR2 SYDVKM. This CDR3 is CASGIQGYTEAFF. Here the CDR3 DNA reads TGTGCCAGCGGGATTCAGGGATACACTGAAGCTTTCTTT.

The chain uses TRBV3-1 (or the pseudogene TRBV3-2) and TRBJ2-7; the match to TRBD1 covers 8 bases. The CDR3 is 16 residues long. Trimming removed 0 bases from V and 6 bases from J; junction bases left unmatched: 10. Germline V lookup: CDR1 LGHDT, CDR2 YNNKEL (reference sequence). CDR3 sequence: CASSQEELQGAVEQYF. CDR3 nucleotide sequence: TGTGCCAGCAGCCAAGAAGAGCTCCAGGGGGCCGTCGAGCAGTACTTC.

The J gene is TRBJ2-7, the V gene TRBV11-2; 8 nucleotides match TRBD1. V lost 3 bases and J lost 0; bases outside the gene matches: 4. This CDR3 has 15 amino acids. Looked up from germline, CDR1 is SGHAT and CDR2 is FQNNGV. The CDR3 spells CASSFGQGISYEQYF. The CDR3, as DNA: TGTGCCAGCAGCTTTGGACAGGGAATCTCCTACGAGCAGTACTTC.

The chain links TRBV30 to TRBJ1-4, with D uncertain. Trimming took off 0 bases at V and 5 bases at J, with 19 bases between the two ends. CDR1 is GTSNPN and CDR2 is SVGIG in the germline V gene (reference sequence). CDR3 length equals 17 residues. In nucleotides, the CDR3 is TGTGCCTGGAGTGTGAACCTCGTCTACAGTAGGAATGAAAAACTGTTTTTT. Protein: CAWSVNLVYSRNEKLFF.

The chain employs TRBV3-1 (or the pseudogene TRBV3-2) and TRBJ1-2; D uncertain. Trimming cost V 0 bases and J 13 bases, with 12 bases left between them. Germline V CDR1 and CDR2: LGHDT, YNNKEL (reference sequence). There are 12 residues in the CDR3. CDR3: CASSQEYPAPTF. As DNA, the CDR3 is TGTGCCAGCAGCCAAGAATATCCGGCGCCCACCTTC.

The chain recombines TRBV19 with TRBJ2-7; the match to TRBD1 covers 10 bases. The V segment lost 5 bases and the J segment 3 bases; nucleotides outside the gene matches: 7. The CDR3 spans 15 residues. CDR1 is LNHDA, CDR2 SQIVND, per germline (reference sequence). CDR3 amino acids: CASSPRQGANYEQYF. CDR3 in DNA: TGTGCCAGTAGTCCCCGACAGGGGGCCAACTACGAGCAGTACTTC.

The rearrangement uses TRBV11-2 and TRBJ2-1; TRBD2 matches 9 bases. The CDR3 contains 17 residues. V gave up 5 bases and J gave up 5 bases; unmatched junction bases: 13. CDR1 is SGHAT and CDR2 is FQNNGV in the germline V gene. Written as DNA, the CDR3 is TGTGCCAGCAGCCAGGCCCTCCGACTAGCGGTTAACAATGAGCAGTTCTTC. Protein: CASSQALRLAVNNEQFF.